The text below deals with one TCR beta chain. The antigen is undetermined. The CDR3 has 15 residues. V was cut by 3 bases and J by 0 bases, with 10 bases left in between. Germline CDR1 reads SGHTA; CDR2 reads FQGNSA. A second PCR, run for about 6 to 11 cycles, used a sample-barcoded 5' primer plus a J-beta primer mix. Each CDR3 protein is one row after TCRdb ran MiXCR on the 5' RACE reads. This sample has hundreds of thousands of distinct CDR3 sequences, with roughly 43% found just once. This entry belongs to a study of blood T cells in healthy people across ages. Points from the study as a whole: Fewer expanded clones and more diversity marked long-lived versus aged donors.

The receptor was isolated from a man aged 25-45 years in good health. J is TRBJ2-3 and V is TRBV7-2; D uncertain. What was sequenced was blood. The DNA for the CDR3 is TGTGCCAGCAGCTTCTTGACGGCTAGCACAGATACGCAGTATTTT. Its translation is CASSFLTASTDTQYF.